These T cell receptor beta chains were read from a single sample in a study of cytomegalovirus exposure and HLA in healthy donors. Sequenced by immunoSEQ multiplex PCR; TCRdb stores in-frame clones only, minus some. Of 130,000 or so clones listed, around 83% were seen once; the top ten hold roughly 6.7%. The sequenced sample consisted of PBMCs. Receptors originate from a woman between 25 and 40 years old in good health and CMV-seropositive. Each CDR3 is given with its conserved first and last residue. Each record gives: CDR3 length, J gene, V gene, clone size, D gene, CDR3 DNA, CDR3 protein. D genes are given only for firm matches. Not every row has a clone size; where given, it reads once, few, many or a size class.

>13|TRBJ2-1|TRBV28|-|-
TGTGCCAGCAGAACTCTCTCCTACAATGAGCAGTTCTTC
CASRTLSYNEQFF
>14|TRBJ2-7|TRBV10-3|-|TRBD2
TGTGCCATCAGTGAGAGACTAGCGGGGTACGAGCAGTACTTC
CAISERLAGYEQYF
>14|TRBJ1-5|TRBV9|once|TRBD1
TGTGCCAGCAGCGCCACAGGGGGCAGTCAGCCCCAGCATTTT
CASSATGGSQPQHF
>13|TRBJ2-1|TRBV7-2|once|-
TGTGCCAGCAGCTTAGACAGGGCCAGTGAGCAGTTCTTC
CASSLDRASEQFF
>14|TRBJ2-5|TRBV5-1|-|TRBD2
TGCGCCAGTGTTCGACTAGCGGGAGAAGAGACCCAGTACTTC
CASVRLAGEETQYF
>17|TRBJ1-5|TRBV19|-|TRBD1
TGTGCCAGTAGTATAGCCAATACAGGGGGAAGCAATCAGCCCCAGCATTTT
CASSIANTGGSNQPQHF
>16|TRBJ2-7|TRBV6-5|few|-
TGTGCCAGCAGTTACCCCGGACAGCCCACCCACTACGAGCAGTACTTC
CASSYPGQPTHYEQYF
>14|TRBJ2-3|TRBV5-1|few|TRBD1
TGCGCCAGCGGACAGGGGTCTACCAGGGATACGCAGTATTTT
CASGQGSTRDTQYF
>16|TRBJ2-1|TRBV5-1|-|TRBD2
TGCGCCAGCAGCTCACTCACTAGCGGGACTCGCAATGAGCAGTTCTTC
CASSSLTSGTRNEQFF
>13|TRBJ2-2|TRBV5-1|-|TRBD1
TGCGCCAGCCTCGGACAGGACACCGGGGAGCTGTTTTTT
CASLGQDTGELFF
>14|TRBJ2-7|TRBV2|-|TRBD1
TGTGCCAGCAGTGAGGGGTACCGGGACAGCTTTCTCAGCTTC
CASSEGYRDSFLSF
>14|TRBJ2-5|TRBV5-4|-|-
TGTGCCAGCAGCTTAGGTGGCAGCGGGGAGACCCAGTACTTC
CASSLGGSGETQYF
>11|TRBJ1-1|TRBV25-1|-|TRBD1
TGTGCCAGTGACAGGGGAGCTGAAGCTTTCTTT
CASDRGAEAFF
>12|TRBJ1-1|TRBV6-5|-|-
TGTGCCAGCAGTCTAACGGCGGGTGAAGCTTTCTTT
CASSLTAGEAFF
>16|TRBJ2-7|TRBV4-2|-|TRBD2
TGTGCCAGCAGCCTCCCTCCCGAGCGGGGGGTCTACGAGCAGTACTTC
CASSLPPERGVYEQYF
>12|TRBJ1-1|TRBV5-1|-|-
TGCGCCAGCAGCTTCGGGAACACTGAAGCTTTCTTT
CASSFGNTEAFF
>15|TRBJ2-2|TRBV11-2|-|TRBD1
TGTGCCAGCAGCCCTACAGGGGAGCGCACCGGGGAGCTGTTTTTT
CASSPTGERTGELFF
>13|TRBJ2-5|TRBV7-7|once|-
TGTGCTAGCAGCTTAAAACCAGGTGGGACCCAGTACTTC
CASSLKPGGTQYF
>15|TRBJ2-6|TRBV19|-|-
TGTGCCACCCGTGAGTCCCGCTCTGGGGCCAACGTCCTGACTTTC
CATRESRSGANVLTF
>13|TRBJ1-1|TRBV4-1|-|-
TGCGCCAGCAGCCAGCGTACAGGGTTTGAAGCTTTCTTT
CASSQRTGFEAFF
>12|TRBJ2-1|TRBV10-1|-|-
TGCGCCAGCAGCTGGGAGTACAATGAGCAGTTCTTC
CASSWEYNEQFF
>14|TRBJ2-7|TRBV13|-|TRBD1
TGTGCCAGCAGCTTACGAGGGACAGGGGACGAGCAGTACTTC
CASSLRGTGDEQYF
>18|TRBJ2-3|TRBV2|-|-
TGTGCCAGCAGTGATTCAGGTGGGTGGGACACCCGCACAGATACGCAGTATTTT
CASSDSGGWDTRTDTQYF
>14|TRBJ2-7|TRBV6-1|-|TRBD1
TGTGCCAGCACCCAGAGGGACAGGGTCTACGAGCAGTACTTC
CASTQRDRVYEQYF
>11|TRBJ2-5|TRBV20-1|-|-
TGCAGTGCGTTAGTCGGGGAGCGCCAGTACTTC
CSALVGERQYF
>14|TRBJ2-3|TRBV5-1|-|-
TGCGCCAGCAGGCCAGGTCTGGACACAGATACGCAGTATTTT
CASRPGLDTDTQYF
>14|TRBJ1-1|TRBV11-2|-|TRBD1
TGTGCCAGCAGCTGGGGACAGTTGAACACTGAAGCTTTCTTT
CASSWGQLNTEAFF
>16|TRBJ1-2|TRBV7-9|-|TRBD1
TGTTCCAGCAGCTTGGGGCCAGGGGGCGAGGGCTATGGCTACACCTTC
CSSSLGPGGEGYGYTF
>15|TRBJ1-1|TRBV4-2|-|TRBD1
TGTGCCAGCAGCCCATCAGGGGGCAGGGACACTGAAGCTTTCTTT
CASSPSGGRDTEAFF
>13|TRBJ1-2|TRBV5-5|-|TRBD1
TGTGCCAGCAGCTTTCAAGGGGGCGATGGCTACACCTTC
CASSFQGGDGYTF
>12|TRBJ2-3|TRBV29-1|few|-
TGCAGCGTTGTTCCTAGCACAGATACGCAGTATTTT
CSVVPSTDTQYF
>16|TRBJ1-5|TRBV2|-|-
TGTGCCAGCAGTGAGAGCTTACCAGGGAGCAATCAGCCCCAGCATTTT
CASSESLPGSNQPQHF
>13|TRBJ1-2|TRBV5-4|-|TRBD1
TGTGCCAGCACTCAACAGGGGGCCGAGGGCTACACCTTC
CASTQQGAEGYTF
>13|TRBJ1-1|TRBV4-2|-|-
TGTGCCAGCAGCCGGCCGGGGGGCACTGAAGCTTTCTTT
CASSRPGGTEAFF
>16|TRBJ1-2|TRBV4-2|few|TRBD1
TGTGCCAGCAGCCACGCTCCGCAGGGGGTTAACTATGGCTACACCTTC
CASSHAPQGVNYGYTF
>13|TRBJ1-1|TRBV29-1|once|TRBD1
TGCAGCGCCCAGACAGGGGCAGGCACTGAAGCTTTCTTT
CSAQTGAGTEAFF
>13|TRBJ2-1|TRBV5-1|once|-
TGCGCCAGCAGCTTGGCCACCTACAATGAGCAGTTCTTC
CASSLATYNEQFF
>14|TRBJ1-1|TRBV6-5|-|-
TGTGCCAGCCGATACACCTCCTTGTACACTGAAGCTTTCTTT
CASRYTSLYTEAFF
>14|TRBJ1-1|TRBV28|-|-
TGTGCCAGCAGTTTGTCGCCAGGGGTCACTGAAGCTTTCTTT
CASSLSPGVTEAFF
>16|TRBJ2-7|TRBV28|-|TRBD2
TGTGCCAGCACCCCATGGGGGGGGACTAGCGATAACGAGCAGTACTTC
CASTPWGGTSDNEQYF
>16|TRBJ1-6|TRBV5-6|-|-
TGTGCCAGCAGCATCGGGGGGAGCTCCTATAATTCACCCCTCCACTTT
CASSIGGSSYNSPLHF
>13|TRBJ1-1|TRBV19|-|-
TGTGCCAGTAGTATTGGCGAGCCGAGCGGAGCTTTCTTT
CASSIGEPSGAFF
>16|TRBJ1-1|TRBV14|-|-
TGTGCCAGCAGCCAAAAAGGGGAGGGTCGCGGCACTGAAGCTTTCTTT
CASSQKGEGRGTEAFF
>22|TRBJ1-3|TRBV4-2|-|TRBD1
TGTGCCAGCAGCCATGCTCCCAGGGAGGAGGAGGACAGGGAACGCTCTGGAAACACCATATATTTT
CASSHAPREEEDRERSGNTIYF
>15|TRBJ1-4|TRBV4-2|-|TRBD1
TGTGCCAGCAGCCAGACAGGGCCGGGTAATGAAAAACTGTTTTTT
CASSQTGPGNEKLFF
>16|TRBJ2-3|TRBV18|-|TRBD2
TGTGCCAGCTCACCCTTAGCGGGCGCTAGCACAGATACGCAGTATTTT
CASSPLAGASTDTQYF
>11|TRBJ2-5|TRBV2|-|TRBD2
TGTGCCAGCCTGGGGGGGGAGACCCAGTACTTC
CASLGGETQYF
>15|TRBJ2-7|TRBV7-7|-|TRBD2
TGTGCTAGCAGCTTAGCGAGCGGGAGGACCTACGAGCAGTACTTC
CASSLASGRTYEQYF
>14|TRBJ2-7|TRBV28|few|-
TGTGCCAGCAGTTTAACAGGGACTACCTACGAGCAGTACTTC
CASSLTGTTYEQYF
>13|TRBJ2-3|TRBV7-2|-|-
TGTGCCAGCAGCCAACGGGGGAGAGATACGCAGTATTTT
CASSQRGRDTQYF
>15|TRBJ1-4|TRBV4-1|-|TRBD1
TGCGCCAGCAGCCACCGGGACAGGGAGAATGAAAAACTGTTTTTT
CASSHRDRENEKLFF
>16|TRBJ1-2|TRBV28|-|TRBD1
TGTGCCAGCAGTTGGGCCGTGACAGGGGGCGGGTATGGCTACACCTTC
CASSWAVTGGGYGYTF
>19|TRBJ2-6|TRBV6-4|-|-
TGTGCCAGCAGTCCTTCGGGACAAGTCCTGGGGTCTGGGGCCAACGTCCTGACTTTC
CASSPSGQVLGSGANVLTF
>16|TRBJ2-1|TRBV19|-|TRBD2
TGTGCCAGTAGTAGGATTAGCGGGGGGGCGAGAAATGAGCAGTTCTTC
CASSRISGGARNEQFF